What follows are 18 T cell receptor beta chains derived from one specimen sequenced in a study of cytomegalovirus exposure and HLA in healthy donors. Sequencing was performed with immunoSEQ multiplex PCR; in TCRdb, only in-frame clones are kept and a portion is missing. The sample has some 160,000 clones; approximately 90% are singletons. Sequencing was carried out using PBMCs. Receptors originate from a man aged 18 to 30 in good health and CMV-seronegative.

The chain couples TRBV18 to TRBJ1-2; 7 bases are shared with TRBD1. V gave up 3 bases and J gave up 4 bases; unmatched junction bases: 8. Germline assignment: CDR1 KGHSH and CDR2 LQKENI. CDR3 length: 15 amino acids. CDR3 loop: CASSPNSGTAYGYTF. In nucleotides, the CDR3 is TGTGCCAGCTCACCGAATTCCGGGACAGCCTATGGCTACACCTTC. Variable domain in full (rest from reference TRBV18 and TRBJ1-2): NAGVMQNPRHLVRRRGQEARLRCSPMKGHSHVYWYRQLPEEGLKFMVYLQKENIIDESGMPKERFSAEFPKEGPSILRIQQVVRGDSAAYFCASSPNSGTAYGYTFGSGTRLTVV.

CDR3 DNA sequence: TGCGCCAGCAGTGCGGGGGGAGGAGCTGATGGCTACACCTTC. Translated, it gives CASSAGGGADGYTF. The chain employs TRBV10-1 and TRBJ1-2, with TRBD1 as a possible D gene (5 bases). Between the trimmed V and J ends, which lost 4 bases and 6 bases, there was a span of 15 bases. CDR3 length: 14 amino acids. Per the germline V gene, CDR1 is WNHNN and CDR2 is SYGVQD (reference sequence).

This sequence joins TRBV27 and TRBJ2-1, with 9 bases fitting TRBD1. The CDR3 sequence is 16 residues long. The V and J ends lost 5 bases and 8 bases, in that order; junction bases with no gene match: 13. The germline CDR1 and CDR2 sequences are MNHEY and SMNVEV (reference sequence). The CDR3 coding sequence is TGTGCCAGCAGTCCGTCGGGGACAGGGATTGCATATGAGCAGTTCTTC. Its protein product is CASSPSGTGIAYEQFF.

This sequence joins TRBV7-9 and TRBJ2-2, with TRBD2 identical over 10 bases. J gave up 5 bases and V 5 bases, and 11 bases lay outside the gene matches. This CDR3 has 17 amino acids. Germline V gene data show CDR1 as SEHNR and CDR2 as FQNEAQ (reference sequence). The CDR3 reads CASSPTNSGGRTGELFF. The CDR3 DNA reads as TGTGCCAGCAGCCCTACCAATAGCGGGGGGAGAACCGGGGAGCTGTTTTTT.

The V call is TRBV10-3, the J call TRBJ2-3; unclear D gene. Germline loops: CDR1 ENHRY, CDR2 SYGVKD. The V gene lost 0 bases and the J gene lost 7 bases, with 11 bases spanning the gap. This CDR3 is built from 14 residues. The CDR3 nucleotides read TGTGCCATCAGTGAGTCAGCTAGTTTAAATACGCAGTATTTT. It is translated as CAISESASLNTQYF.

The rearrangement links TRBV7-2 to TRBJ2-1, with D possibly matching TRBD2 (5 bases). Germline CDR1 and CDR2: SGHTA and FQGNSA. This CDR3 is 16 amino acids long. The V end lost 1 base, the J end lost 4 bases, and 14 bases lay between the germline ends. This chain's CDR3 is CASSLEHGNPYNEQFF. CDR3 DNA sequence: TGTGCCAGCAGCTTAGAACACGGGAACCCTTACAATGAGCAGTTCTTC.

The J gene is TRBJ2-2, the V gene TRBV6-6; D is unclear. Germline CDR1 and CDR2: MNHNY and SVGAGI (reference sequence). CDR3 length: 12 residues. The ends were cut back, 5 bases at V and 6 bases at J, with 7 bases in the middle. This chain's CDR3 is CASSPVPGELFF. The CDR3 DNA follows: TGTGCCAGCAGTCCCGTTCCCGGGGAGCTGTTTTTT.

This clone was seen a single time. The chain has TRBV6-1 and TRBJ2-4; D might be TRBD1 (6 bases). The CDR3 has 12 amino acids. V shed 5 bases and J shed 6 bases, with 8 bases lying between them. Germline loops: CDR1 MNHNS, CDR2 SASEGT. The CDR3 sequence: CASSPRGNIQYF. DNA of the CDR3: TGTGCCAGCAGTCCCAGGGGAAACATTCAGTACTTC.

CDR3 coding DNA: TGTGCCACCAGCAGAGATCCCGCAGGTAGTGAAAAACTGTTTTTT. It codes for CATSRDPAGSEKLFF. The chain has TRBV15 and TRBJ1-4; D ambiguous. The CDR3 covers 15 residues. In germline, CDR1 is LNHNV, CDR2 YYDKDF (reference sequence). Between the trimmed V and J ends, which lost 0 bases and 7 bases, there was a span of 12 bases.

The CDR3 is CASSSYRGSYEQYF. DNA of the CDR3: TGTGCCAGCAGCTCCTACAGGGGATCCTACGAGCAGTACTTC. V usage is TRBV11-1 and J usage is TRBJ2-7; TRBD1 aligns across 7 bases. The V gene end was trimmed by 4 bases and the J gene end by 1 base; junction bases not matched to a gene: 4. CDR1 SGHAT and CDR2 FQDESV come from the germline V gene (reference sequence). The CDR3 spans 14 residues.

The gene calls are TRBV27 and TRBJ2-7, with TRBD1 matching over 9 bases. Germline CDR1 and CDR2: MNHEY and SMNVEV (reference sequence). The CDR3 has 14 amino acids. V shed 6 bases, J shed 3 bases, and the junction held 6 bases outside the gene matches. As DNA, the CDR3 is TGTGCCAGCAGGGCGGACAGGGGAAGCTACGAGCAGTACTTC. Translating it yields CASRADRGSYEQYF.

The V gene is TRBV6-1, the J gene TRBJ1-2; TRBD1 aligns across 12 bases. The CDR3 totals 14 residues. After removal of 3 bases from V and 8 bases from J, the junction contained 4 bases not matched to a gene. CDR1 is MNHNS, CDR2 SASEGT, per germline. DNA for the CDR3: TGTGCCAGCAGTGAGGGACAGGGGGCTTACGGCTACACCTTC. Protein sequence: CASSEGQGAYGYTF.

The chain is built from TRBV28 and TRBJ2-1, with 8 bases aligning to TRBD2. The J segment lost 0 bases and the V segment lost 5 bases, leaving 9 bases of the junction unmatched. Germline CDR1 reads MDHEN; CDR2 reads SYDVKM. The CDR3 spans 17 residues. In DNA, the CDR3 is TGTGCCAGCAGTCAGTCTCATAGCGGGGTCTCCTACAATGAGCAGTTCTTC. Translation gives CASSQSHSGVSYNEQFF.

The rearrangement links TRBV27 to TRBJ2-1; 8 positions match TRBD1. Germline V gene data show CDR1 as MNHEY and CDR2 as SMNVEV (reference sequence). V lost 6 bases to trimming and J lost 0 bases; unmatched junction nucleotides: 4. The CDR3 sequence is 15 residues long. CDR3 in amino acids: CASRPTGGSYNEQFF. CDR3 coding DNA: TGTGCCAGCAGGCCTACAGGGGGCTCCTACAATGAGCAGTTCTTC.

This clone was recorded once. V gene TRBV5-1 combines with J gene TRBJ1-2; 7 bases map to TRBD1. V lost 6 bases, J lost 1 base, and 18 bases stayed unmatched. This CDR3 has 18 amino acids. Germline lookup yields CDR1 SGHRS and CDR2 YFSETQ. CDR3 sequence (DNA): TGCGCCAGCAACCAGGAAGGGGACAGACCATCAAGTAACTATGGCTACACCTTC. Translated, it gives CASNQEGDRPSSNYGYTF.

This chain connects TRBV27 to TRBJ2-3; a possible D gene is TRBD2 (6 bases). Looked up from germline, CDR1 is MNHEY and CDR2 is SMNVEV (reference sequence). The CDR3 is 17 residues long. V was clipped by 0 bases and J by 4 bases, with 17 bases between them. CDR3 region: CASSLSLDYLEADTQYF. CDR3 DNA: TGTGCCAGCAGTTTATCTCTGGACTATTTAGAGGCAGATACGCAGTATTTT.

The chain employs TRBV2 and TRBJ1-3; D call uncertain. This CDR3 comprises 14 residues. Looked up from germline, CDR1 is SNHLY and CDR2 is FYNNEI. The V end was cut by 5 bases, the J end by 0 bases, with 8 bases between. As DNA, the CDR3 is TGTGCCAGCAGTTTCGACAACTCTGGAAACACCATATATTTT. Translating it yields CASSFDNSGNTIYF.

The chain joins TRBV25-1 to TRBJ1-2; unclear D gene. CDR3 length equals 14 residues. CDR1 and CDR2 from the germline V gene are MGHDK and SYGVNS. V lost 2 bases to trimming and J lost 4 bases, with 11 bases between them. CDR3 residues: CASSEVWAGYGYTF. For the CDR3, the DNA is TGTGCCAGCAGTGAAGTTTGGGCAGGCTATGGCTACACCTTC.